This T cell receptor beta chain was profiled in a study of blood T cell repertoires in COVID-19. As for the study in general: Spain, Italy and the United States supplied samples that represented acute and convalescent COVID-19. Nucleic acid was either cDNA or gDNA, and it came from T cells, B-cell-depleted T cells, or PBMCs.

Trimming left V 10 bases short and J 7 bases short, with 13 bases between. Germline CDR1 and CDR2: ENHRY and SYGVKD. The CDR3 runs to 12 residues. Enrollment of patients from Seattle took place during active infection, with longitudinal follow-up. This table comes from immunoSEQ multiplex PCR, and its TCRdb copy is limited to in-frame clones, with some not included. The profile covers 150,000 to 200,000 clones, with roughly three quarters appearing a single time and around 6% taken by the ten largest. Sequencing used peripheral blood. This sequence was found in a woman in her 40s with COVID-19, enrolled during active disease. The chain carries TRBV10-3 and TRBJ1-4; no clear D. CDR3 protein: CATRRSGEKLFF. The CDR3 DNA sequence: TGTGCCACTAGGCGATCGGGTGAAAAACTGTTTTTT.